This TCR beta chain was recorded in a study of blood T cell repertoires in COVID-19. The CDR3 covers 14 residues. Trimming at V came to 5 bases and at J to 4 bases, leaving 5 bases not matched to a gene. Germline V gene lookup returns CDR1 MNHEY and CDR2 SVGAGI. Measured with immunoSEQ multiplex PCR; TCRdb has only the in-frame clones, and not every one. Here the sample spans roughly 240,000 clones, approximately 90% being singletons. Input material: PBMCs or T cells enriched from blood (not recorded which). The source of this sequence is a woman aged 25-40 years with acute COVID-19. The V and J genes are TRBV6-5 and TRBJ2-7; 10 positions match TRBD1. DNA for the CDR3: TGTGCCAGCAGTATGACAGGGGGCTTTTACGAGCAGTACTTC. Translated, it gives CASSMTGGFYEQYF.